Shown below are 7 T cell receptor beta chains from a single sample sequenced in a study of blood T cell repertoires in COVID-19. The method was immunoSEQ multiplex PCR; TCRdb's version includes in-frame clones alone and lacks a portion of them. Of about 140,000 clones listed, about 80% are singletons. The sample consisted of peripheral blood. These receptors were obtained from a human donor in a cohort sampled during active COVID-19.

V gene TRBV5-1 combines with J gene TRBJ2-7; D possibly corresponds to TRBD1 (6 bases). Germline V gene sequence: CDR1 SGHRS, CDR2 YFSETQ. The CDR3 has 15 amino acids. V lost 0 bases, J lost 4 bases, and 14 bases lay in between. CDR3: CASSLASGQLYEQYF. The DNA of the CDR3 is TGCGCCAGCAGCTTGGCCAGTGGACAGCTATACGAGCAGTACTTC.

This chain connects TRBV7-3 to TRBJ2-5; D ambiguous. Germline assignment: CDR1 SGHTA and CDR2 FQGTGA. CDR3 length equals 13 residues. The ends were cut back, 5 bases at V and 7 bases at J, with 14 bases in the middle. The CDR3 sequence: CASSLRMSPTQYF. DNA of the CDR3: TGTGCCAGCAGCCTCCGAATGAGCCCGACCCAGTACTTC. The entire variable domain, with the rest obtained from reference TRBV7-3 and TRBJ2-5, is as follows: GAGVSQTPSNKVTEKGKYVELRCDPISGHTALYWYRQSLGQGPEFLIYFQGTGAADDSGLPNDRFFAVRPEGSVSTLKIQRTERGDSAVYLCASSLRMSPTQYFGPGTRLLVL.

The chain combines TRBV19 with TRBJ1-5, with D unresolved. V lost 3 bases and J 2 bases, leaving 11 bases between the germline ends. Per the germline V gene, CDR1 is LNHDA and CDR2 is SQIVND (reference sequence). The CDR3 totals 15 residues. CDR3 DNA sequence: TGTGCCAGTAGTATGGGAGGGAAGGGCAATCAGCCCCAGCATTTT. Protein product: CASSMGGKGNQPQHF.

The V gene is TRBV4-2, the J gene TRBJ2-1; 11 nucleotides align to TRBD2. This CDR3 region has 17 residues. Germline lookup yields CDR1 LGHNA and CDR2 YNFKEQ. V lost 1 base, J lost 12 bases, and 14 bases stayed unmatched. CDR3 in amino acids: CASSQALGTSGLQRQFF. CDR3 coding DNA: TGTGCCAGCAGCCAAGCCCTCGGGACTAGCGGCCTCCAAAGGCAGTTCTTC.

The chain uses TRBV2 and TRBJ1-6; D not certain. Germline V gene sequence: CDR1 SNHLY, CDR2 FYNNEI. V was cut by 5 bases and J by 7 bases, with 12 bases left in between. The CDR3 spans 14 residues. The CDR3: CASSTEVGNSPLHF. The CDR3, as DNA: TGTGCCAGCAGTACGGAGGTTGGGAATTCACCCCTCCACTTT.

J is TRBJ2-7 and V is TRBV11-2; TRBD1 might be the D (5 bases). The CDR3 is made up of 17 amino acids. Deletions cut 0 bases from V and 2 bases from J, with 17 bases between. The germline V gene has CDR1 SGHAT and CDR2 FQNNGV. CDR3: CASSLEGGTQGPYEQYF. CDR3 bases: TGTGCCAGCAGCTTAGAGGGCGGAACTCAGGGCCCCTACGAGCAGTACTTC.

In its sample, this clone was seen a few times. The V call is TRBV7-9, the J call TRBJ1-3; TRBD1 might be the D (5 bases). CDR1 and CDR2 (germline): SEHNR, FQNEAQ (reference sequence). V was shortened by 7 bases and J by 0 bases, with 16 bases between the two germline ends. CDR3 length: 16 amino acids. In nucleotides, the CDR3 is TGTGCCAGCACCATCAACAGGTTAAGCTCTGGAAACACCATATATTTT. It specifies CASTINRLSSGNTIYF. The full variable domain, completed using reference TRBV7-9 and TRBJ1-3, is DTGVSQNPRHKITKRGQNVTFRCDPISEHNRLYWYRQTLGQGPEFLTYFQNEAQLEKSRLLSDRFSAERPKGSFSTLEIQRTEQGDSAMYLCASTINRLSSGNTIYFGEGSWLTVV.